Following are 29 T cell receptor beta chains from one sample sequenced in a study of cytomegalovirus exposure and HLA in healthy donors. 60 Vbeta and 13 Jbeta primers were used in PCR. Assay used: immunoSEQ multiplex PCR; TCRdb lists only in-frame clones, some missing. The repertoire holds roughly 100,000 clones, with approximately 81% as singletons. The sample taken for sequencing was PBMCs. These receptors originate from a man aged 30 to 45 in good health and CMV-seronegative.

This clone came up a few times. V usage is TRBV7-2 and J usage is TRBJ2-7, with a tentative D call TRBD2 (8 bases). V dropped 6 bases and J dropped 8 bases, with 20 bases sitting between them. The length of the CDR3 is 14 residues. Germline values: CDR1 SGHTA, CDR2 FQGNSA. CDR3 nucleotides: TGTGCCAGCAGTAGCGGGACAGAGCCCCGCAAGCAGTACTTC. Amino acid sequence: CASSSGTEPRKQYF.

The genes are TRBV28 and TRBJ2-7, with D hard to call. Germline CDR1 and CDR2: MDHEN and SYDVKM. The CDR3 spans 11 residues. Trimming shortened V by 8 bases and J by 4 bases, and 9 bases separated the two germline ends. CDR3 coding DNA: TGTGCCAGCCGCGGCGGTTACGAGCAGTACTTC. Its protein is CASRGGYEQYF.

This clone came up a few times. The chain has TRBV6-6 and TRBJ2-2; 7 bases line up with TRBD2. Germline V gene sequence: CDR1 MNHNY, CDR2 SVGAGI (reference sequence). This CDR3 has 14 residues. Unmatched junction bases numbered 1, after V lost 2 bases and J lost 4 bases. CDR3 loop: CASSYTGGTGELFF. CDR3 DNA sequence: TGTGCCAGCAGTTACACGGGGGGCACCGGGGAGCTGTTTTTT.

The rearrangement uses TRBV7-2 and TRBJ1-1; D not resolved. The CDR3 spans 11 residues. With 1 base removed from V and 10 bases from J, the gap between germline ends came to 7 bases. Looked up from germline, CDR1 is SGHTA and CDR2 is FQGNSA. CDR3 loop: CASSLERLAFF. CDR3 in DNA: TGTGCCAGCAGCTTAGAGAGGTTAGCTTTCTTT.

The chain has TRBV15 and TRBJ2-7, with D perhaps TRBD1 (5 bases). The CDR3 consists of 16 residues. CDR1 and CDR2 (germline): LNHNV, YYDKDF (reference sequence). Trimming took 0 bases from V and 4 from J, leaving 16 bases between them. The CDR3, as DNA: TGTGCCACCAGCAGAGATCGAGGCAGGGTGGGATACGAGCAGTACTTC. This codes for CATSRDRGRVGYEQYF.

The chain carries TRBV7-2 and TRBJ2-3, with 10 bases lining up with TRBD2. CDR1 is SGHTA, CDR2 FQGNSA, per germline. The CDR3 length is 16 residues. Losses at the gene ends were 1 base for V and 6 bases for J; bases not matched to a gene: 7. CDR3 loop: CASSLESSGGRDTQYF. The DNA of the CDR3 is TGTGCCAGCAGCTTAGAATCTAGCGGGGGCCGGGATACGCAGTATTTT.

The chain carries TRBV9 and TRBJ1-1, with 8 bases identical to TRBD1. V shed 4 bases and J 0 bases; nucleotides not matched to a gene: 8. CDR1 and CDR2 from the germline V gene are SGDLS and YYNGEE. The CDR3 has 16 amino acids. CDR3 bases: TGTGCCAGCAGCTTGGGGACAGGAGAAATGAACACTGAAGCTTTCTTT. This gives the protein CASSLGTGEMNTEAFF.

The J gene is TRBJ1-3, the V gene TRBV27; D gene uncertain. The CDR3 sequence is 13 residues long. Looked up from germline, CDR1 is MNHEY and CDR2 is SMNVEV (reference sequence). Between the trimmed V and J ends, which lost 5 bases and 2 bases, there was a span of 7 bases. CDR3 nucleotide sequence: TGTGCCAGCAGTCCACAAACTGGAAACACCATATATTTT. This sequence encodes CASSPQTGNTIYF.

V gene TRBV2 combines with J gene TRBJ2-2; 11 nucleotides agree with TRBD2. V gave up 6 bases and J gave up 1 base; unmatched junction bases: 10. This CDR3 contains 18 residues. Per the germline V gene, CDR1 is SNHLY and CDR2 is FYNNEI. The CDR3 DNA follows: TGTGCCAGCAGGAGGGACCTAGCGGGAGGTTGGAACACCGGGGAGCTGTTTTTT. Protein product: CASRRDLAGGWNTGELFF.

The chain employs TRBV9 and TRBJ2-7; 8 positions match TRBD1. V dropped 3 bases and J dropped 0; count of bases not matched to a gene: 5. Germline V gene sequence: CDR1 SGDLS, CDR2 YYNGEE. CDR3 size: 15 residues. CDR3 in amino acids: CASSGGQVSSYEQYF. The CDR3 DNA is TGTGCCAGCAGCGGGGGACAGGTGAGCTCCTACGAGCAGTACTTC.

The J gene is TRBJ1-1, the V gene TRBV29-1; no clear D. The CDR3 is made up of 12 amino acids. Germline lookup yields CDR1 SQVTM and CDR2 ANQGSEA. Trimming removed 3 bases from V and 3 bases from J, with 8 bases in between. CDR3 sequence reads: CSVEPVYTEAFF. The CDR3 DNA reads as TGCAGCGTTGAGCCGGTGTACACTGAAGCTTTCTTT.

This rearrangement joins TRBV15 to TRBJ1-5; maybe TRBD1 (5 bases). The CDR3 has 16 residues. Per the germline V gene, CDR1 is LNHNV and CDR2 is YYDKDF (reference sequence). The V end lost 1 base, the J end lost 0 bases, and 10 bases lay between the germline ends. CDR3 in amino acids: CATSRAGTYSNQPQHF. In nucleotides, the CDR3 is TGTGCCACCAGCAGAGCCGGGACTTATAGCAATCAGCCCCAGCATTTT.

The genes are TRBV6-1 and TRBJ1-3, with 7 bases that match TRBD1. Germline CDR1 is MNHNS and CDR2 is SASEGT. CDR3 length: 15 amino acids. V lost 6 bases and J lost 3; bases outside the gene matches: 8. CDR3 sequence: CASSAGGQRGNTIYF. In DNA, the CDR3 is TGTGCCAGCAGCGCAGGGGGTCAGCGTGGAAACACCATATATTTT.

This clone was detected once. The chain's CDR3 is CAWRTPWDYGYTF. CDR3 DNA sequence: TGTGCCTGGAGGACACCCTGGGACTATGGCTACACCTTC. This rearrangement joins TRBV30 to TRBJ1-2; D gene unclear. Per germline, CDR1 GTSNPN and CDR2 SVGIG (reference sequence). The CDR3 loop spans 13 amino acids. Trimming pared 3 bases from V and 3 bases from J, leaving 11 bases between.

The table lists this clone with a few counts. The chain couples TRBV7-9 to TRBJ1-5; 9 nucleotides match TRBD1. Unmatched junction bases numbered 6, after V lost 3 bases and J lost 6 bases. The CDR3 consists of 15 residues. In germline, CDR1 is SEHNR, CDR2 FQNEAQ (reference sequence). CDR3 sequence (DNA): TGTGCCAGCAGCTTGATAGGGACAGGGCCTCAGCCCCAGCATTTT. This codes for CASSLIGTGPQPQHF. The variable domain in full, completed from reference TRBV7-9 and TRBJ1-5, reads DTGVSQNPRHKITKRGQNVTFRCDPISEHNRLYWYRQTLGQGPEFLTYFQNEAQLEKSRLLSDRFSAERPKGSFSTLEIQRTEQGDSAMYLCASSLIGTGPQPQHFGDGTRLSIL.

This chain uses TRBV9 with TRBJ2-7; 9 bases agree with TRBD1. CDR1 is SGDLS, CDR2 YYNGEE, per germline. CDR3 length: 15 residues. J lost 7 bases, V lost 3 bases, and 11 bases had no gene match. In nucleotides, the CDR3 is TGTGCCAGCAGCGCGGGGGGACAGGGTTCGGTGGAGCAGTACTTC. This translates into CASSAGGQGSVEQYF.

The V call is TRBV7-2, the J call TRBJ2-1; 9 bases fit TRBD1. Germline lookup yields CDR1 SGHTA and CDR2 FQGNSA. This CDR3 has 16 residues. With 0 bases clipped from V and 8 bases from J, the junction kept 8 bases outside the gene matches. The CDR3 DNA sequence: TGTGCCAGCAGCTTAGCTGTAGGACAGGGGTCCCATGAGCAGTTCTTC. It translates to CASSLAVGQGSHEQFF. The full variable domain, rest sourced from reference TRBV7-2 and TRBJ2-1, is GAGVSQSPSNKVTEKGKDVELRCDPISGHTALYWYRQSLGQGLEFLIYFQGNSAPDKSGLPSDRFSAERTGGSVSTLTIQRTQQEDSAVYLCASSLAVGQGSHEQFFGPGTRLTVL.

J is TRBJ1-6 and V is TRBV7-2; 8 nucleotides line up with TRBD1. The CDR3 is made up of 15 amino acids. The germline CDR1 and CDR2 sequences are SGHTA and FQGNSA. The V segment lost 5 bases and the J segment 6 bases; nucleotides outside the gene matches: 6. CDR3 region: CASSASGQVNSPLHF. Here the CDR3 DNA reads TGTGCCAGCAGCGCATCGGGACAGGTTAATTCACCCCTCCACTTT. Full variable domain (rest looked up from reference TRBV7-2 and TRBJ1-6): GAGVSQSPSNKVTEKGKDVELRCDPISGHTALYWYRQSLGQGLEFLIYFQGNSAPDKSGLPSDRFSAERTGGSVSTLTIQRTQQEDSAVYLCASSASGQVNSPLHFGNGTRLTVT.

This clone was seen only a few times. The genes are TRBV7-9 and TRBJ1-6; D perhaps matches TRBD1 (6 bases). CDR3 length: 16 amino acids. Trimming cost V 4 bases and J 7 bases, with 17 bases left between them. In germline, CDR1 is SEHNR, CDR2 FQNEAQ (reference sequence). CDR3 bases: TGTGCCAGCAGCTACCGGGACATTTCTAGGAATTCACCCCTCCACTTT. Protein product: CASSYRDISRNSPLHF.

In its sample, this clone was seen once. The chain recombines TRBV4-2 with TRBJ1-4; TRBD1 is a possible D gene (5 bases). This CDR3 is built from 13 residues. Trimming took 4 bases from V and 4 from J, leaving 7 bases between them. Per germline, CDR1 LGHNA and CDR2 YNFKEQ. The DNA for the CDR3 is TGTGCCAGCAGCCTAGGGGTTAATGAAAAACTGTTTTTT. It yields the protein CASSLGVNEKLFF.

The CDR3 region is CASRLMGGQGWNTEAFF. DNA of the CDR3: TGTGCCAGTAGACTAATGGGGGGACAGGGTTGGAACACTGAAGCTTTCTTT. The chain recombines TRBV19 with TRBJ1-1; 9 bases map to TRBD1. In germline, CDR1 is LNHDA, CDR2 SQIVND (reference sequence). After removal of 6 bases from V and 1 base from J, the junction contained 12 bases not matched to a gene. There are 17 residues in the CDR3.

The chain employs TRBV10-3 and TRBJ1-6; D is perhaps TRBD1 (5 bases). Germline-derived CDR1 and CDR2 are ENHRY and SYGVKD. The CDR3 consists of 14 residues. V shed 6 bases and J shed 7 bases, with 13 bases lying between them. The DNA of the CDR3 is TGTGCCATCAGCCAAGACAGAAACAATTCACCCCTCCACTTT. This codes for CAISQDRNNSPLHF.

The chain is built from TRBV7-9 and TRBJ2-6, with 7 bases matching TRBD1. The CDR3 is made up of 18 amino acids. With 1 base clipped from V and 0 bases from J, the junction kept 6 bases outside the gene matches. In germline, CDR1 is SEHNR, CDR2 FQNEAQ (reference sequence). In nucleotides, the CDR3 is TGTGCCAGCAGCTTAGTGGGGACAGACAGCTCTGGGGCCAACGTCCTGACTTTC. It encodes CASSLVGTDSSGANVLTF. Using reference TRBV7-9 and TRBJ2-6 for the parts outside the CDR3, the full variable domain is DTGVSQNPRHKITKRGQNVTFRCDPISEHNRLYWYRQTLGQGPEFLTYFQNEAQLEKSRLLSDRFSAERPKGSFSTLEIQRTEQGDSAMYLCASSLVGTDSSGANVLTFGAGSRLTVL.

The CDR3 loop reads CSVRDSISYEQYF. The DNA for the CDR3 is TGCAGCGTTAGGGACAGCATCTCCTACGAGCAGTACTTC. The chain employs TRBV29-1 and TRBJ2-7; 7 bases are a match to TRBD1. The V and J ends lost 5 bases and 0 bases, in that order; junction bases with no gene match: 4. Germline V gives CDR1 SQVTM, CDR2 ANQGSEA. The CDR3 consists of 13 residues.

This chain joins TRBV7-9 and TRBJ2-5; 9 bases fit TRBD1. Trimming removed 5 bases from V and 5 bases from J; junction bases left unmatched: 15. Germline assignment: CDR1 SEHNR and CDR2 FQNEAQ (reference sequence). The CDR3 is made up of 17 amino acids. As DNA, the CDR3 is TGTGCCAGCAGCGCAACCAGGGACAGGGCAAAGGGGGAGACCCAGTACTTC. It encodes CASSATRDRAKGETQYF. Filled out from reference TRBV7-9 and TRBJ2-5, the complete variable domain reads DTGVSQNPRHKITKRGQNVTFRCDPISEHNRLYWYRQTLGQGPEFLTYFQNEAQLEKSRLLSDRFSAERPKGSFSTLEIQRTEQGDSAMYLCASSATRDRAKGETQYFGPGTRLLVL.

The chain's CDR3 is CASSYSIRQPQHF. In DNA form, the CDR3 reads TGTGCCAGCAGTTACTCGATACGGCAGCCCCAGCATTTT. The chain uses TRBV6-5 and TRBJ1-5; D gene ambiguous. Germline V gene sequence: CDR1 MNHEY, CDR2 SVGAGI. The CDR3 is 13 residues long. Between the trimmed V and J ends, which lost 0 bases and 7 bases, there was a span of 7 bases.

CDR3 DNA sequence: TGCGCCAGCAGCCAAGAAGAACTAGCGGAAGCAGGGAATGAGCAGTTCTTC. Translating gives CASSQEELAEAGNEQFF. The rearrangement links TRBV4-3 to TRBJ2-1; TRBD2 matches at 8 bases. This CDR3 is 17 amino acids long. V dropped 0 bases and J dropped 7; count of bases not matched to a gene: 11. CDR1 and CDR2 from the germline V gene are LGHNA and YSLEER.

CDR3 DNA sequence: TGTGCCAGCATGGTAGCGGCGAACACTGAAGCTTTCTTT. Encoded protein: CASMVAANTEAFF. J is TRBJ1-1 and V is TRBV6-1; D not resolved. V was shortened by 7 bases and J by 1 base, with 10 bases between the two germline ends. In germline, CDR1 is MNHNS, CDR2 SASEGT. This CDR3 is built from 13 residues.

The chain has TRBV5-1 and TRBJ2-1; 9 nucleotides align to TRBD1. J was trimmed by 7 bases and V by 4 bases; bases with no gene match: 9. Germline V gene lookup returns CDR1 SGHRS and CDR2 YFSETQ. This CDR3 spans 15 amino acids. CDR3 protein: CASSLEGTGINEQFF. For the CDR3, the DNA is TGCGCCAGCAGCCTCGAAGGGACAGGGATAAATGAGCAGTTCTTC. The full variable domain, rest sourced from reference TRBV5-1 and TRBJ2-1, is KAGVTQTPRYLIKTRGQQVTLSCSPISGHRSVSWYQQTPGQGLQFLFEYFSETQRNKGNFPGRFSGRQFSNSRSEMNVSTLELGDSALYLCASSLEGTGINEQFFGPGTRLTVL.